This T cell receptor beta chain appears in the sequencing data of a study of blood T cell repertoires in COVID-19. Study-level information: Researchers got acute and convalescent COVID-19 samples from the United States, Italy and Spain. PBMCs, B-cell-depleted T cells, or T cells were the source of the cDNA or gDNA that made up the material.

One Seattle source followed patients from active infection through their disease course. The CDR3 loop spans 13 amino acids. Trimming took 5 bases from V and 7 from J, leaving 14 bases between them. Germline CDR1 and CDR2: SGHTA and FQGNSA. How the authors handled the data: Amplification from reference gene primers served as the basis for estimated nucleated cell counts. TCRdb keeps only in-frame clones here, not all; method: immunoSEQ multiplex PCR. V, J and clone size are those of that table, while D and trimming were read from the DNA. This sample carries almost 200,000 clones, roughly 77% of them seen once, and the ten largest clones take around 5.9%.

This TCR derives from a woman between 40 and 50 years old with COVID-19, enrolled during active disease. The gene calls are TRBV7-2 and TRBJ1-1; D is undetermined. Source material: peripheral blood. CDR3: CASSTPPGGEAFF. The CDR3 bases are TGTGCCAGCAGCACCCCGCCGGGTGGTGAAGCTTTCTTT.